This TCR beta chain was identified in a study of cytomegalovirus exposure and HLA in healthy donors. The PCR employed 60 Vbeta primers together with 13 Jbeta primers. TCRdb's table, derived via immunoSEQ multiplex PCR, lists solely in-frame clones and lacks some. The sample contains roughly 150,000 clones, 80% to 85% of which appear only once. Though probably carrying unrecorded immune exposures, donors were nominally healthy at sampling. This clone was counted a few times. What it binds is not known. Trimming cost V 0 bases and J 10 bases; bases outside gene matches: 8. The CDR3 consists of 15 residues. Germline V gene lookup returns CDR1 MGHRA and CDR2 YSYEKL. Findings of the study overall: Later work found most CMV-associated TCR beta chains apparently HLA-restricted. Specific recognition of CMV antigens was confirmed in vitro for a few chains (all CMV-associated). The authors later found TCR association rates varying by HLA locus, with DRB1 most and HLA-C fewest.

The TCR comes from a female donor in good health and CMV-seronegative. The chain links TRBV4-1 to TRBJ2-2; 7 bases line up with TRBD2. Material for sequencing was PBMCs. CDR3 coding DNA: TGCGCCAGCAGCCAAGACGTGCGGGAGCTGGAGGAGCTGTTTTTT. This sequence encodes CASSQDVRELEELFF.